This T cell receptor (beta chain) was sequenced for a study of blood T cells in healthy people across ages. Each sample used at least 6.5 million PBMCs. There were at least 6 micrograms of total RNA extracted from every sample. Points on this clonotype: Its antigen remains unidentified.

Whole-study findings and limits: Roughly linear declines in TCR beta diversity per million T cells occurred with age.

Next came a second PCR, run for roughly 6 to 11 cycles, which used a sample-barcoded 5' primer along with a J-beta primer mix. In TCRdb, the 5' RACE reads were re-called with MiXCR into one record per CDR3 protein. The sample carries about 1.4 million distinct CDR3 sequences, approximately 59% recorded once. The sequencing input was blood. The source of this sequence is a man between 18 and 35 years old in good health.

CDR3 in DNA: TGTGCCAGCAGTTCCCTTACACGTTTGTCCATCCAAAACATTCAGTACTTC. It yields the protein CASSSLTRLSIQNIQYF. The V call is TRBV28, the J call TRBJ2-4; D not resolved. The CDR3 spans 17 residues. The germline CDR1 and CDR2 sequences are MDHEN and SYDVKM. Trimming stripped 4 bases from V and 5 bases from J, with 21 bases between. The full variable domain, with the rest looked up from reference TRBV28 and TRBJ2-4, is DVKVTQSSRYLVKRTGEKVFLECVQDMDHENMFWYRQDPGLGLRLIYFSYDVKMKEKGDIPEGYSVSREKKERFSLILESASTNQTSMYLCASSSLTRLSIQNIQYFGAGTRLSVL.